The rows below give T cell receptor beta chains drawn from one sample of a study of T cells in Graves' hyperthyroidism and ophthalmopathy. TCRdb re-derived calls from the multiplex PCR reads in MiXCR, one entry per CDR3 protein. The repertoire has 560,000 or so distinct CDR3 sequences, 20% of them found once; the top ten carry over 45%. Sequencing used blood. These receptors came from a man in his forties with Graves' ophthalmopathy. CDR3s include the opening cysteine and the closing phenylalanine or tryptophan. A D gene is named only where the DNA matches it firmly. Size is stated for part of the rows, as once, few or many counts, or as a class when the clone is expanded.

size,length,D,J,V,DNA,CDR3
many,15,TRBD2,TRBJ2-7,TRBV7-9,TGTGCCAGCAGCATTCCCGGGACTAGCGGGTACGAGCAGTACTTC,CASSIPGTSGYEQYF
.,13,TRBD1,TRBJ2-5,TRBV20-1,TGCAGTGCGGAGGACAGGGATGTGGAGACCCAGTACTTC,CSAEDRDVETQYF
few,13,.,TRBJ2-1,TRBV7-9,TGTGCCAGCAGCTTTGACAAGTACAATGAGCAGTTCTTC,CASSFDKYNEQFF
once,19,TRBD2,TRBJ2-6,TRBV28,TGTGCCAGCAGTTCACGAGAATTGACTAGCGGCCTGGGGGCCAACGTCCTGACTTTC,CASSSRELTSGLGANVLTF
many,13,TRBD1,TRBJ2-5,TRBV20-1,TGCAGTGCTAGAGGCAGGGGGCAAGAGACCCAGTACTTC,CSARGRGQETQYF
many,15,TRBD2,TRBJ2-5,TRBV3-1,TGTGCCAGCAGCCAAGGGAGCGGGGGCGGCGAGACCCAGTACTTC,CASSQGSGGGETQYF
many,16,TRBD1,TRBJ1-5,TRBV3-1,TGTGCCAGCAGCCTTCCCGGGACAGGTATCAATCAGCCCCAGCATTTT,CASSLPGTGINQPQHF
.,16,.,TRBJ2-2,TRBV20-1,TGCAGTGCTAGAGGACCGACACGGACCAACACCGGGGAGCTGTTTTTT,CSARGPTRTNTGELFF
few,14,.,TRBJ1-1,TRBV20-1,TGCAGTGCTCCCCCAGCGGGTGGGCCCACTGAAGCTTTCTTT,CSAPPAGGPTEAFF
few,15,TRBD1,TRBJ1-2,TRBV24-1,TGTGCCACCAGTGACCCCGGGACAGGAGTTGTTGGCTACACCTTC,CATSDPGTGVVGYTF
many,13,.,TRBJ2-5,TRBV10-1,TGCGCCAGCAGCTTTCGCTATGGGGAGACCCAGTACTTC,CASSFRYGETQYF
.,12,TRBD1,TRBJ2-7,TRBV30,TGTGCCCGGACGGACAGGGGGCACGAGCAGTACTTC,CARTDRGHEQYF
many,13,.,TRBJ2-7,TRBV28,TGTGCCAGCAGTCCACAGGGTCGGGGCGAGCAGTACTTC,CASSPQGRGEQYF
few,16,TRBD1,TRBJ2-7,TRBV5-5,TGTGCCAGCAGCTTGTTCCCGGGACAGGGTCCCTACGAGCAGTACTTC,CASSLFPGQGPYEQYF
.,14,TRBD1,TRBJ2-2,TRBV27,TGTGCCAGCAGCCCCCAGGGGGAAATCGGGGAGCTGTTTTTT,CASSPQGEIGELFF
.,16,TRBD2,TRBJ2-3,TRBV28,TGTGCCAGCAGTCTCGCCCGACTAGCGGCCACAGATACGCAGTATTTT,CASSLARLAATDTQYF
few,16,TRBD2,TRBJ2-1,TRBV20-1,TGCAGTGCGTCGACGAATACCGGGGGGTTTCACAATGAGCAGTTCTTC,CSASTNTGGFHNEQFF
.,14,.,TRBJ1-5,TRBV7-2,TGTGCCAGCAGCTTAGCGGGGGGGCCTCAGCCCCAGCATTTT,CASSLAGGPQPQHF
.,15,.,TRBJ2-7,TRBV18,TGTGCCGGCTCCCCCCCGGGGGTCAGGGCCTACGAGCAGTACTTC,CAGSPPGVRAYEQYF
.,13,.,TRBJ1-4,TRBV7-2,TGTGCCAGCAGCTTAGATGGGCGGGAAAAACTGTTTTTT,CASSLDGREKLFF
.,16,TRBD2,TRBJ2-3,TRBV7-9,TGTGCCAGCAGCTCGTTAGCGGGTACTAGCACAGATACGCAGTATTTT,CASSSLAGTSTDTQYF
.,15,.,TRBJ2-2,TRBV19,TGTGCCAGTAGTATACAAGGGACGAGGACCGGGGAGCTGTTTTTT,CASSIQGTRTGELFF
few,17,.,TRBJ1-5,TRBV20-1,TGCAGTGCTGGCCGACTGGAAACTAGCCCTCACAATCAGCCCCAGCATTTT,CSAGRLETSPHNQPQHF
many,15,TRBD1,TRBJ2-2,TRBV7-8,TGTGCCAGCAGCTTAAGGGACAGGGGGCCCGGGGAGCTGTTTTTT,CASSLRDRGPGELFF
.,14,.,TRBJ1-6,TRBV5-1,TGCGCCAGCAGCTTGGGACGGCAAAATTCACCCCTCCACTTT,CASSLGRQNSPLHF